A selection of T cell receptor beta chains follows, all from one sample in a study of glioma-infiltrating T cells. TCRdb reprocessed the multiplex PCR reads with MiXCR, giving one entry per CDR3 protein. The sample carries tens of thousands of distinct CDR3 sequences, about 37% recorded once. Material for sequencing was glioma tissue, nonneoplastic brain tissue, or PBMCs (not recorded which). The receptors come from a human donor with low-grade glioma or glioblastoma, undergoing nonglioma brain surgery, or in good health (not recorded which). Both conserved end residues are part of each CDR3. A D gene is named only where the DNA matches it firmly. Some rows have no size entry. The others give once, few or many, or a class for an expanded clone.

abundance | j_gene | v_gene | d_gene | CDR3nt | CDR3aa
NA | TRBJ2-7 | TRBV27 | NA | TGTACCAGCAGTCCTGGCTTGAAGCAGCACTTC | CTSSPGLKQHF
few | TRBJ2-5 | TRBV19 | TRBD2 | TGTGCCAGTAAACTAGCGGGAGTGGAGACCCAGTACTTC | CASKLAGVETQYF
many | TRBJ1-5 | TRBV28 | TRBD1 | TGTGCCAGCAGGGAGGACAGGGGAGGGAATCAGCCCCAGCATTTT | CASREDRGGNQPQHF
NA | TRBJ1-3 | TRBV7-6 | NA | TGTGCCAGCAGCTTAGCACGGCAGATAGCTGGAAAGACCATATATTTT | CASSLARQIAGKTIYF
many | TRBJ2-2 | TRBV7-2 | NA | TGTGCCAGCAGCGTTTATTCCCAGGGGCGAGGCACCGGGGAGCTGTTTTTT | CASSVYSQGRGTGELFF
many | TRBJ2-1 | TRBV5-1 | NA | TGCGCCAGCAGCCCGATAACTTTGAGCTCCTACAATGAGCAGTTCTTC | CASSPITLSSYNEQFF
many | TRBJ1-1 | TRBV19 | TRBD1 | TGTGCCAGTAGTATTGGTACAGGGGGCGGCCACAGGACTGAAGCTTTCTTT | CASSIGTGGGHRTEAFF
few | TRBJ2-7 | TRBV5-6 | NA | TGTGCCAGCAGTTCGTCTCCATCCTACGAGCAGTACTTC | CASSSSPSYEQYF
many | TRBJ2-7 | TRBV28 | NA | TGTGCCAGCAGTACGGGACAATCTTACGAGCAGTACTTC | CASSTGQSYEQYF
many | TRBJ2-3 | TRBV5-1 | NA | TGCGCCAGCAGCCAAAACGCCGGGACCACAGATACGCAGTATTTT | CASSQNAGTTDTQYF
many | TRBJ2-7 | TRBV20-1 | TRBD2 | TGCAGTGTTAGCGGGACCTCCTACGAGCAGTACTTC | CSVSGTSYEQYF
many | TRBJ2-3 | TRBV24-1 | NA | TGTGCCACCCGTAGCGCGGGGACAGATACGCAGTATTTT | CATRSAGTDTQYF
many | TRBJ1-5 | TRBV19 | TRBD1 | TGTGCCAGTAGCAGATTACAGGGGAATCAGCCCCAGCATTTT | CASSRLQGNQPQHF